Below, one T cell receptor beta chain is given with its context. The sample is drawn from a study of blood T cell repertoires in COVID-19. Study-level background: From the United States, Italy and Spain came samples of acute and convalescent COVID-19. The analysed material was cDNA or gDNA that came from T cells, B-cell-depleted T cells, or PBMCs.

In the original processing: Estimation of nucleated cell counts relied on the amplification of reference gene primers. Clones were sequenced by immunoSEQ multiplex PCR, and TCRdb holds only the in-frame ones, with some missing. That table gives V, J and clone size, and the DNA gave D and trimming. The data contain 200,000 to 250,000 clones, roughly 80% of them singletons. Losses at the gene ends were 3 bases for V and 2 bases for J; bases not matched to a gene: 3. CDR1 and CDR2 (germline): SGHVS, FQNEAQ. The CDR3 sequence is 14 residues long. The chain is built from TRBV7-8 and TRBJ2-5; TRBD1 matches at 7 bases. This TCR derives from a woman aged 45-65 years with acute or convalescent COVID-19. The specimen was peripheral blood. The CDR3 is CASSFGTAQETQYF. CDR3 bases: TGTGCCAGCAGCTTCGGGACAGCACAAGAGACCCAGTACTTC.